What follows describes a single T cell receptor (beta chain). This entry is derived from a study of blood T cell repertoires in COVID-19. The CDR3 is 15 amino acids. Germline V CDR1 and CDR2: SGHTA, FQGNSA. Trimming took 5 bases from V and 2 from J; bases not matched to a gene: 6. The data were produced by immunoSEQ multiplex PCR, yet TCRdb's version contains in-frame clones alone and is incomplete. The data show more than 95,000 clones, with about 80% seen just once and about 25% held by the top ten. V is TRBV7-2 and J is TRBJ1-2; 9 bases are a match to TRBD1. The origin of this receptor is a human donor in a cohort sampled during active COVID-19. Material for sequencing was peripheral blood. This CDR3 reads CASSPEGTGNYGYTF. CDR3 sequence (DNA): TGTGCCAGCAGCCCCGAGGGGACAGGGAACTATGGCTACACCTTC.